This T cell receptor (beta chain) was identified during a study of shared clonotypes between healthy human individuals (TCRdb year 2020). Some background on the complete study: Three men and two women, aged 18 to 49 years, made up the cohort. Per donor, three plates each were used for CD4 naive and CD4 memory, two for CD8 naive, and one for CD8 memory. The study deeply sequenced blood TCR repertoires of five healthy adults to estimate repertoire size and the extent of clonotype sharing between individuals. To increase sequencing depth and limit assay-specific biases, TCR repertoire library preparation and sequencing were carried out by different laboratories using diverse techniques. Each donor's leukapheresis produced roughly between roughly 0.85 and 9.5 billion PBMCs.

The full study reports these points: Based on pairwise subsampling, the degree of clonotype sharing among donors was expected to be affected by sequencing depth. Because the study included only a small number of donors, the genetic and exposure-history diversity represented was limited. When a few donors were compared, the shared fraction of clonotypes was 5% to 6.5% for naive CD4, around 3.5% for naive CD8, about 2.4% for memory CD4, and 0.35% to 0.5% for memory CD8. Incomplete sequencing was indicated by rarefaction of sorted-subset datasets, despite the large sequencing depth. Higher generation probabilities were observed for clonotypes shared by all four sorted-subset donors than for non-shared clonotypes. Naive subsets generally had larger estimated clonotype richness than memory subsets did. Only blood was sampled, and tissue TCR repertoires likely differ from those in blood.

From the cysteine up to the phenylalanine, the CDR3 has a length of 16 residues. This entry keeps only the CDR3 DNA: 48 bases, framed from base 1. Trimmed from V: 2 bases; trimmed from J: 1 base; junction bases lacking a gene match: 2. Per the germline V gene, MNHEY is the CDR1 and SVGAGI is the CDR2. TCR CDR3 regions were amplified from genomic DNA by multiplex PCR using the deep immunoSEQ assay. Extracted genomic DNA from each cell subset was distributed evenly across all wells of several immunoSEQ 96-well plates, and each plate was treated as a replicate. For sorted subsets, around 200 ng genomic DNA, equal to tens of thousands of T cell genomes, was loaded into each replicate PCR. The purified libraries were quantified using a Qubit 3.0 fluorometer, sized with a Bioanalyzer 2100, and then quantified again using the KAPA Library Quantification kit. Each immunoSEQ 96-well plate was sequenced on its own single-read 150-cycle Illumina NextSeq 550 flow cell. In the original analysis: Because the immunoSEQ output held only junctional sequences and lacked quality scores, the filtering could not match the filtering applied to full-length reads. Sequences were annotated with PyIR, a Python wrapper for IgBLAST v1.9, and V/J genes and CDR3 were assigned using IMGT germline references. Any read was removed if the V/J assignment was weak (E-value above 1e-6), the CDR3 was missing, or the read contained stop codons, out-of-frame junctions, or ambiguous translated residues. V3J clonotypes were defined by identical inferred V gene, J gene, and CDR3 amino acid sequence. Percentage overlap between repertoires was calculated by dividing the number of shared unique clonotypes by the size of the smaller repertoire. RTK rarefaction, the Chao1 estimator, and Recon v2.1 estimates of unobserved clonotypes were used to assess repertoire richness. Generation probabilities were computed with OLGA for all TCRbeta clonotypes obtained by the gDNA method from several donors. TCRdb holds this immuneACCESS table with in-frame rearrangements only. Some clones are missing; in checked studies, unresolved V genes explain under half, and the rest has no known cause. The DNA gave D and trimming, while V, J and clone size come from that table. This sample comprises over 1.5 million clones, 98% of them detected only once. The ten largest make up around 0.47% of the sample.

This clone showed up just once. No cognate antigen has been identified for it. No much larger clonotype is one base removed from it; base qualities were not supplied. Donors were healthy HIV-negative adults with no recently reported acute infections or vaccinations. Every donor was a Caucasian adult residing in Nashville, Tennessee, USA. CD4+ T cells were enriched by magnetic negative selection, after which naive cells were positively selected on CD45RA and the negative fraction was taken as the memory subset. Blood was collected by leukapheresis, and PBMCs were isolated by Ficoll-Histopaque density gradient centrifugation and then cryopreserved in liquid nitrogen vapor phase. Analytical flow cytometry was used to check the purity and quantity of every magnetically sorted T cell population. Genomic DNA was isolated from each sorted fraction and quantified by UV absorbance on a Nanodrop 2000c.

The V gene is TRBV6-5 and the J gene is TRBJ2-2; the central 9 bases match TRBD2. This sequence was found in a man aged 30 to 45 in good health. Source material: naive CD4+ T cells sorted from blood. The meaning of the sample's cell subset or site label: CD45RA+ positively selected. For the CDR3, the sequence is CASSYLTSGNTGELFF. The nucleotides read TGTGCCAGCAGTTACCTGACTAGCGGGAACACCGGGGAGCTGTTTTTT.